These 24 T cell receptor beta chains were sequenced from one sample in a study of CD8+ T cells in alopecia areata. RNA extraction and reverse transcription yielded cDNA as sequencing template. Measured with immunoSEQ multiplex PCR; TCRdb has only the in-frame clones, and not every one. The sample has under 200,000 clones; approximately 62% are singletons. The treatment: oral pan-JAK inhibitor, 5-10 mg twice daily. Sequenced material: CD4+ T cells sorted from blood, taken at week 24, from a patient treated with tofacitinib. The receptors originated from a human donor with alopecia areata.

The chain joins TRBV10-3 to TRBJ2-3; 7 bases agree with TRBD2. Germline V gene data show CDR1 as ENHRY and CDR2 as SYGVKD. This CDR3 spans 17 amino acids. J was trimmed by 2 bases and V by 0 bases; bases with no gene match: 8. The CDR3 DNA follows: TGTGCCATCAGTGAGTCGGGGTCTAGCGGTTACACAGATACGCAGTATTTT. Translating it yields CAISESGSSGYTDTQYF.

The chain has TRBV4-2 and TRBJ2-5; D not certain. There are 14 residues in the CDR3. Trimming removed 0 bases from V and 5 bases from J, with 10 bases in between. The germline CDR1 and CDR2 sequences are LGHNA and YNFKEQ. Written as DNA, the CDR3 is TGTGCCAGCAGCCAAGATGGGCTTCTCGAGACCCAGTACTTC. As protein: CASSQDGLLETQYF.

The rearrangement uses TRBV4-1 and TRBJ2-3; 11 bases match TRBD2. Germline V gene lookup returns CDR1 MGHRA and CDR2 YSYEKL. The CDR3 has 16 amino acids. Trimming took 0 bases from V and 6 from J; bases not matched to a gene: 5. CDR3 residues: CASSQDPIAGGDTQYF. As DNA, the CDR3 is TGCGCCAGCAGCCAAGATCCAATAGCGGGGGGGGATACGCAGTATTTT.

The CDR3 DNA follows: TGTGCCAGCAGTATCTCCGGGGCCGATGGCTACACCTTC. It codes for CASSISGADGYTF. The chain recombines TRBV6-5 with TRBJ1-2; a possible D gene is TRBD1 (5 bases). Trimming cost V 5 bases and J 6 bases, with 13 bases left between them. The germline V gene encodes CDR1 MNHEY and CDR2 SVGAGI. The CDR3 runs 13 residues.

This clone has a handful of counts. J is TRBJ2-1 and V is TRBV6-5, with D unclear. Trimming pared 4 bases from V and 4 bases from J, leaving 14 bases between. The CDR3 has 15 amino acids. Germline assignment: CDR1 MNHEY and CDR2 SVGAGI. The CDR3 DNA follows: TGTGCCAGCAGTTCCTCAACGTGGGGTTACAATGAGCAGTTCTTC. Residues: CASSSSTWGYNEQFF.

The genes are TRBV4-1 and TRBJ2-7; 14 positions agree with TRBD2. This CDR3 is built from 17 residues. The junction had 8 bases not matched to a gene; V was cut back by 4 bases and J by 3 bases. Germline CDR1 and CDR2: MGHRA and YSYEKL. Written as DNA, the CDR3 is TGCGCCAGCAGCCTCTCAGGGACTAGCGGGGGCCTCTACGAGCAGTACTTC. This translates into CASSLSGTSGGLYEQYF.

This clone was recorded only once. The genes are TRBV5-1 and TRBJ2-2; tentative D call: TRBD2 (6 bases). Germline V gene lookup returns CDR1 SGHRS and CDR2 YFSETQ. CDR3 length: 15 residues. Trimming removed 4 bases from V and 0 bases from J, with 10 bases in between. CDR3 coding DNA: TGCGCCAGCAGCCAAAGGGACTCGAACACCGGGGAGCTGTTTTTT. It is translated as CASSQRDSNTGELFF. The variable domain in full, with the rest retrieved from reference TRBV5-1 and TRBJ2-2, is KAGVTQTPRYLIKTRGQQVTLSCSPISGHRSVSWYQQTPGQGLQFLFEYFSETQRNKGNFPGRFSGRQFSNSRSEMNVSTLELGDSALYLCASSQRDSNTGELFFGEGSRLTVL.

This clone has more than one count but fewer than ten. The rearrangement uses TRBV11-3 and TRBJ2-5; D is ambiguous. Per the germline V gene, CDR1 is SGHNT and CDR2 is YENEEA. V was shortened by 2 bases and J by 7 bases, with 5 bases between the two germline ends. This CDR3 contains 11 residues. This CDR3 is CASSLTGTQYF. CDR3 sequence (DNA): TGTGCCAGCAGCTTAACGGGGACCCAGTACTTC.

Only a few counts were recorded for this clone. V gene TRBV30 combines with J gene TRBJ2-7, with D hard to call. The CDR3 has 11 amino acids. Germline CDR1 and CDR2: GTSNPN and SVGIG (reference sequence). Trimming shortened V by 1 base and J by 7 bases, and 8 bases separated the two germline ends. The CDR3 coding sequence is TGTGCCTGGAGTGGTGGGGAAGAGCAGTACTTC. Translating it yields CAWSGGEEQYF.

The chain combines TRBV29-1 with TRBJ1-2; 7 nucleotides agree with TRBD1. In germline, CDR1 is SQVTM, CDR2 ANQGSEA. CDR3 size: 14 residues. Unmatched junction bases numbered 10, after V lost 3 bases and J lost 6 bases. CDR3 protein: CSVDRQGPRHGYTF. CDR3 sequence (DNA): TGCAGCGTTGATAGACAGGGACCTCGACATGGCTACACCTTC.

Regarding this clone: This sample also contains other DNA sequences that code for the same CDR3. The rearrangement joins TRBV29-1 to TRBJ1-5; D is perhaps TRBD1 (5 bases). Germline V lookup: CDR1 SQVTM, CDR2 ANQGSEA. CDR3 length: 12 residues. V lost 6 bases and J lost 5, with 11 bases in between. CDR3 coding DNA: TGCAGCGTCGGGACGGGAGATCAGCCCCAGCATTTT. Translation gives CSVGTGDQPQHF.

V usage is TRBV6-5 and J usage is TRBJ2-3, with 7 bases lining up with TRBD1. Germline trimming cut 4 bases from V and 12 bases from J; bases unmatched to any gene: 7. Germline assignment: CDR1 MNHEY and CDR2 SVGAGI. This CDR3 comprises 12 residues. Here the CDR3 DNA reads TGTGCCAGCAGTTTCCGACAGGGCTTCCAGTATTTT. Its translation is CASSFRQGFQYF.

This chain connects TRBV14 to TRBJ1-5, with unresolved D. Trimming left V 4 bases short and J 2 bases short, with 6 bases between. Germline V gives CDR1 SGHDN, CDR2 FVKESK. This CDR3 region has 13 residues. CDR3 DNA sequence: TGTGCCAGCAGCCGGGGTGGCAATCAGCCCCAGCATTTT. As protein: CASSRGGNQPQHF.

The gene calls are TRBV5-6 and TRBJ1-2; 8 bases agree with TRBD1. From germline, CDR1 is SGHDT and CDR2 YYEEEE. V was pared by 4 bases and J by 5 bases, with 7 bases of the junction left unmatched. The CDR3 has 14 residues. As DNA, the CDR3 is TGTGCCAGCAGCACCCCTACAGGGGGATATGGCTACACCTTC. It is translated as CASSTPTGGYGYTF.

This clone was observed a few times. The genes are TRBV30 and TRBJ1-1, with D possibly being TRBD1 (6 bases). With 3 bases removed from V and 3 bases from J, the gap between germline ends came to 17 bases. CDR3 length: 15 amino acids. Germline loops: CDR1 GTSNPN, CDR2 SVGIG (reference sequence). CDR3: CAWRRQVAGHTEAFF. The CDR3 bases are TGTGCCTGGAGGCGACAGGTCGCTGGTCACACTGAAGCTTTCTTT.

This rearrangement joins TRBV7-2 to TRBJ2-5; a weak D match, TRBD2 (5 bases). Per the germline V gene, CDR1 is SGHTA and CDR2 is FQGNSA. Trimming pared 8 bases from V and 2 bases from J, leaving 12 bases between. The CDR3 is 13 amino acids. CDR3 DNA sequence: TGTGCCAGCTTCCGGGGATTACAAGAGACCCAGTACTTC. It specifies CASFRGLQETQYF. Full variable domain (missing parts from reference TRBV7-2 and TRBJ2-5): GAGVSQSPSNKVTEKGKDVELRCDPISGHTALYWYRQSLGQGLEFLIYFQGNSAPDKSGLPSDRFSAERTGGSVSTLTIQRTQQEDSAVYLCASFRGLQETQYFGPGTRLLVL.

This clone was counted a single time. This sequence joins TRBV9 and TRBJ1-4; no reliable D call. V was cut by 3 bases and J by 7 bases, with 16 bases left in between. There are 15 residues in the CDR3. Germline CDR1 SGDLS, CDR2 YYNGEE. In nucleotides, the CDR3 is TGTGCCAGCAGCGCGCAGGTTGGGTTTACTGAAAAACTGTTTTTT. This gives the protein CASSAQVGFTEKLFF.

The chain combines TRBV2 with TRBJ2-3, with TRBD2 identical over 8 bases. Losses at the gene ends were 6 bases for V and 2 bases for J; bases not matched to a gene: 16. Germline values: CDR1 SNHLY, CDR2 FYNNEI. This CDR3 region has 18 residues. CDR3 residues: CASSEPPSGGTITDTQYF. Here the CDR3 DNA reads TGTGCCAGCAGCGAACCTCCCAGCGGGGGTACAATCACAGATACGCAGTATTTT.

This clone has more than one count but fewer than ten. This CDR3 is CASSHGGTIETQYF. In nucleotides, the CDR3 is TGTGCCAGCAGCCACGGCGGGACTATCGAGACCCAGTACTTC. The chain links TRBV7-9 to TRBJ2-5; 7 nucleotides match TRBD2. The J segment lost 5 bases and the V segment lost 5 bases, leaving 8 bases of the junction unmatched. Germline V gene lookup returns CDR1 SEHNR and CDR2 FQNEAQ (reference sequence). The CDR3 covers 14 residues.

The chain couples TRBV9 to TRBJ2-5, with 8 bases that match TRBD2. The ends lost 4 bases at V and 4 bases at J; junction bases unmatched: 6. The length of the CDR3 is 14 residues. In germline, CDR1 is SGDLS, CDR2 YYNGEE. The CDR3 loop is CASSTGGAGETQYF. CDR3 DNA sequence: TGTGCCAGCAGCACCGGGGGGGCCGGAGAGACCCAGTACTTC.

In this sample, this clone turned up a few times. The chain joins TRBV4-1 to TRBJ1-4, with a weak D call TRBD1 (5 bases). CDR3 length: 15 amino acids. The V end was cut by 3 bases, the J end by 8 bases, with 16 bases between. The V gene's germline CDR1 is MGHRA and CDR2 YSYEKL. CDR3 region: CASSHPVKGIEKLFF. In DNA form, the CDR3 reads TGCGCCAGCAGCCACCCGGTAAAGGGGATCGAAAAACTGTTTTTT.

This sequence joins TRBV27 and TRBJ2-3; D possibly matches TRBD1 or TRBD2 (5 bases each). Trimming removed 4 bases at V and 2 bases at J, with 13 bases between. Per the germline V gene, CDR1 is MNHEY and CDR2 is SMNVEV (reference sequence). CDR3 length: 15 residues. Here the CDR3 reads CASSSRAGPTDTQYF. CDR3 DNA: TGTGCCAGCAGTTCCAGGGCGGGCCCCACAGATACGCAGTATTTT.

The chain links TRBV5-1 to TRBJ1-1; D not certain. The CDR3 is 15 residues long. With 3 bases removed from V and 4 bases from J, the gap between germline ends came to 16 bases. Germline CDR1 and CDR2: SGHRS and YFSETQ. CDR3 DNA: TGCGCCAGCAGCTGGTCCGAGGGAGGTGGCACTGAAGCTTTCTTT. Protein: CASSWSEGGGTEAFF.

The J gene is TRBJ2-6, the V gene TRBV7-9; D tentatively reads TRBD1 or TRBD2 (5 bases each). The V gene's germline CDR1 is SEHNR and CDR2 FQNEAQ (reference sequence). The V gene lost 2 bases and the J gene lost 3 bases, with 8 bases spanning the gap. The CDR3 totals 15 residues. In nucleotides, the CDR3 is TGTGCCAGCAGCTTACGGGGCGGTGGGGCCAACGTCCTGACTTTC. This gives the protein CASSLRGGGANVLTF. Based on the CDR3 plus reference TRBV7-9 and TRBJ2-6, the full variable domain is DTGVSQNPRHKITKRGQNVTFRCDPISEHNRLYWYRQTLGQGPEFLTYFQNEAQLEKSRLLSDRFSAERPKGSFSTLEIQRTEQGDSAMYLCASSLRGGGANVLTFGAGSRLTVL.